This TCR beta chain comes out of a study of T cells in Graves' hyperthyroidism and ophthalmopathy. The investigators amplified TCR beta CDR3 regions from RNA transcripts. Primed by the HTBI set, a first-round RT-PCR was run on the TCR CDR3. TCRdb analysed the multiplex PCR reads with MiXCR anew, one entry per CDR3 protein. Among approximately 600,000 distinct CDR3 sequences, less than 25% were seen once, and the ten largest hold under 35%. The CDR3 runs 15 residues. J lost 7 bases, V lost 5 bases, and 11 bases had no gene match. Germline CDR1 is MDHEN and CDR2 is SYDVKM. Each diagnosis drew on symptoms, thyroxine, TRAb, thyroid ultrasound and orbital computed tomography findings.

The gene calls are TRBV28 and TRBJ1-1, with 9 nucleotides matching TRBD1. This TCR was sampled from a man aged 25 to 45 with Graves' ophthalmopathy. The sample comprised blood. The chain's CDR3 is CASSGLRDRAYEAFF. The CDR3 DNA reads TGTGCCAGCAGTGGCCTCCGGGACAGGGCCTATGAAGCTTTCTTT. The full variable domain, with the rest looked up from reference TRBV28 and TRBJ1-1, is DVKVTQSSRYLVKRTGEKVFLECVQDMDHENMFWYRQDPGLGLRLIYFSYDVKMKEKGDIPEGYSVSREKKERFSLILESASTNQTSMYLCASSGLRDRAYEAFFGQGTRLTVV.